This T cell receptor beta chain was identified during a study of Ad26.COV2.S vaccination and SARS-CoV-2 variants. Study overall: Recipients of Ad26.COV2.S got it intramuscularly, once or twice 56 days apart.

The table came from immunoSEQ multiplex PCR; TCRdb's copy has only in-frame clones and leaves some out. The repertoire holds about 680,000 clones, with 80% to 90% as singletons. The treatment here: 15 to 20 received Ad26.COV2.S at low or high dose, single or two shots; several received placebo; per-sample allocation not given. On day 63 after the first injection, vaccine and placebo recipients gave samples. J lost 3 bases, V lost 4 bases, and 5 bases had no gene match. This CDR3 has 15 residues. Germline V gives CDR1 SGHDT, CDR2 YYEEEE. Findings and limits, study-wide: Vaccine recipients showed a spike-specific TCR breadth that was higher than in placebo recipients.

About this clone: Antigen specificity is unknown.

The TCR was taken from a person between 18 and 59 years old who received the Ad26.COV2.S COVID-19 vaccine or a placebo. The chain is built from TRBV5-6 and TRBJ1-4, with 8 bases that match TRBD1. Source: peripheral blood, taken in a trial of Ad26.COV2.S vaccine versus placebo. In DNA form, the CDR3 reads TGTGCCAGCAGCCTGGGGACAGGAGCTAATGAAAAACTGTTTTTT. Translation: CASSLGTGANEKLFF.